This T cell receptor beta chain was sequenced for a study of beta chain features in type 1 diabetes. TCRB transcripts that were expressed got sequenced, as all of the isolated RNA had been reverse transcribed. Sequencing was performed with immunoSEQ multiplex PCR; in TCRdb, only in-frame clones are kept and a portion is missing. The repertoire includes 450,000 to 550,000 clones, approximately 30% of them detected once, and around 0.065% sits in the top ten. In germline, CDR1 is SGDLS, CDR2 YYNGEE. The CDR3 totals 14 residues. The J segment lost 1 base and the V segment lost 4 bases, leaving 5 bases of the junction unmatched. In the case of this clone: Antigen unknown.

Study-level points and caveats: The study found moderately but significantly shorter TCRB CDR3s in all four CD4+ subsets of Type 1 diabetes patients.

The chain has TRBV9 and TRBJ2-7; 7 bases map to TRBD2. This clonotype originated in a man aged 18 to 30 in good health. Input material: naive CD4+ T cells from blood. CDR3 amino acids: CASSLGLVSYEQYF. The CDR3 DNA is TGTGCCAGCAGCCTAGGACTAGTGTCCTACGAGCAGTACTTC.